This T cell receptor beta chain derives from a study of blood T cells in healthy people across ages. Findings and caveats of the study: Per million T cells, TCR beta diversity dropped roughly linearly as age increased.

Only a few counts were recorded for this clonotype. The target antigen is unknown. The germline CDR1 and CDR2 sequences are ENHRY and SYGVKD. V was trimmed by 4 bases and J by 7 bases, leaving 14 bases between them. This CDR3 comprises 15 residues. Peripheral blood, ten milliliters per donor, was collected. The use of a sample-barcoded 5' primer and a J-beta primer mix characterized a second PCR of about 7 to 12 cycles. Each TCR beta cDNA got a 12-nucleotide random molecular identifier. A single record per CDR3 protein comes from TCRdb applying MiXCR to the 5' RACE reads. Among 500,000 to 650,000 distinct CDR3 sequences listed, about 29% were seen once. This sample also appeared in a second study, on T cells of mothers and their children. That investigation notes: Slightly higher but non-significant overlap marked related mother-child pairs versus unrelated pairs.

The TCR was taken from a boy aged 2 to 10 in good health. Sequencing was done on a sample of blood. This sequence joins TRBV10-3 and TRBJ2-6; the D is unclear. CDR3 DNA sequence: TGTGCCATCAGTGTTTCTGTCGCATCCGCCAACGTCCTGACTTTC. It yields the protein CAISVSVASANVLTF.